These 29 T cell receptor beta chains originate from one sample sequenced in a study of cytomegalovirus exposure and HLA in healthy donors (dated by TCRdb to 2016 to 2017). The receptor library was made with the immunoSEQ multiplex PCR assay. Imported from immuneACCESS, the table was reduced by TCRdb to in-frame sequences with V and J called. These copies leave out some clones; in studies compared against another copy, an unresolved V gene accounts for under half, and the cause of the remainder is not known. This sample gives 65,000 to 95,000 clones in total; roughly 95% of them show up just once. The leading ten clones occupy approximately 3.3% of the sample. Sequenced: PBMCs. The receptor set was obtained from a man younger than 30 in good health and CMV-seronegative.

This chain links TRBV18 with TRBJ2-1; 7 bases are shared with TRBD2. CDR1 KGHSH and CDR2 LQKENI come from the germline V gene. This CDR3 contains 14 residues. With V trimmed by 2 bases and J by 9 bases, 7 bases remained unmatched. CDR3 in DNA: TGTGCCAGCTCACCAGGCCCCCTAGCGGTTGAGCAGTTCTTC. Its protein product is CASSPGPLAVEQFF.

This clone appeared a single time. The rearrangement uses TRBV5-4 and TRBJ1-2; 9 nucleotides match TRBD1. The length of the CDR3 is 14 residues. After removal of 4 bases from V and 8 bases from J, the junction contained 9 bases not matched to a gene. Germline V gene data show CDR1 as SGHNT and CDR2 as YYREEE (reference sequence). CDR3 sequence (DNA): TGTGCCAGCAGCGGAGGACAGGGGTTTACGGGCTACACCTTC. Translating gives CASSGGQGFTGYTF.

The chain has TRBV7-9 and TRBJ2-7; D might be TRBD1 (5 bases). CDR3 size: 13 residues. Germline CDR1 is SEHNR and CDR2 is FQNEAQ (reference sequence). Trimming removed 5 bases from V and 3 bases from J, with 11 bases in between. CDR3 sequence reads: CASSPGTGYEQYF. In DNA form, the CDR3 reads TGTGCCAGCAGCCCAGGAACAGGCTACGAGCAGTACTTC.

Here the CDR3 DNA reads TGTGCCAGCAAACCACAGGGGGTGAGCACTGAAGCTTTCTTT. This gives the protein CASKPQGVSTEAFF. This chain joins TRBV6-4 and TRBJ1-1; 8 positions match TRBD1. CDR1 is MRHNA and CDR2 is SNTAGT in the germline V gene. CDR3 length equals 14 residues. The trim removed 7 bases at V and 4 bases at J, leaving 8 bases unmatched.

The chain is built from TRBV30 and TRBJ2-5; TRBD1 matches at 9 bases. V was clipped by 4 bases and J by 1 base; unmatched bases: 4. The CDR3 runs 14 residues. Germline assignment: CDR1 GTSNPN and CDR2 SVGIG (reference sequence). The CDR3 loop reads CAWTRGQGQETQYF. DNA for the CDR3: TGTGCCTGGACACGGGGACAGGGCCAAGAGACCCAGTACTTC.

This clone was picked up a small number of times. This chain links TRBV28 with TRBJ1-1; D perhaps matches TRBD1 (5 bases). The CDR3 is made up of 13 amino acids. V lost 3 bases, J lost 4 bases, and 9 bases lay in between. Germline CDR1 MDHEN, CDR2 SYDVKM. CDR3 region: CASSLGGGTEAFF. CDR3 nucleotides: TGTGCCAGCAGTTTGGGGGGAGGCACTGAAGCTTTCTTT.

V gene TRBV5-1 combines with J gene TRBJ2-1; D is undetermined. The germline V and J ends were trimmed by 3 bases and 2 bases, with 9 bases remaining between them. CDR3 length: 14 amino acids. CDR1 and CDR2 (germline): SGHRS, YFSETQ. Here the CDR3 DNA reads TGCGCCAGCAGCTACCTCGAGGCCTACAATGAGCAGTTCTTC. This sequence encodes CASSYLEAYNEQFF.

This rearrangement joins TRBV25-1 to TRBJ2-7; 7 positions match TRBD1. This CDR3 region has 13 residues. Germline CDR1 is MGHDK and CDR2 is SYGVNS. V gave up 2 bases and J gave up 2 bases; unmatched junction bases: 0. This CDR3 is CASSEQGAYEQYF. The CDR3 nucleotides are TGTGCCAGCAGTGAACAGGGGGCCTACGAGCAGTACTTC.

The CDR3 here is CASSAHEGLGETQYF. The CDR3 coding sequence is TGTGCCAGCAGCGCCCACGAGGGATTGGGGGAGACCCAGTACTTC. This sequence joins TRBV9 and TRBJ2-5, with D perhaps TRBD2 (5 bases). The CDR3 contains 15 residues. Between the trimmed V and J ends, which lost 3 bases and 5 bases, there was a span of 17 bases. Per the germline V gene, CDR1 is SGDLS and CDR2 is YYNGEE.

The CDR3 DNA follows: TGTGCCAGCAGCTCGGGGACAGTGGTCAATCAGCCCCAGCATTTT. It specifies CASSSGTVVNQPQHF. The chain carries TRBV7-9 and TRBJ1-5; TRBD1 matches 7 bases. Trimming removed 4 bases from V and 3 bases from J; junction bases left unmatched: 6. This CDR3 contains 15 residues. Germline V gene lookup returns CDR1 SEHNR and CDR2 FQNEAQ (reference sequence).

This chain connects TRBV6-1 to TRBJ2-7; D is uncertain. Germline V gives CDR1 MNHNS, CDR2 SASEGT. The CDR3 length is 16 residues. V was clipped by 3 bases and J by 2 bases, with 17 bases between them. CDR3 region: CASSDLLGAGPYEQYF. CDR3 DNA sequence: TGTGCCAGCAGTGATCTACTGGGTGCAGGCCCCTACGAGCAGTACTTC.

The chain carries TRBV4-2 and TRBJ2-1, with D possibly matching TRBD2 (5 bases). Germline CDR1 reads LGHNA; CDR2 reads YNFKEQ. This CDR3 comprises 14 residues. Trimming pared 6 bases from V and 0 bases from J, leaving 9 bases between. For the CDR3, the DNA is TGTGCCAGCAGGAATAGCGACTCCTACAATGAGCAGTTCTTC. Translation gives CASRNSDSYNEQFF.

This sequence joins TRBV5-4 and TRBJ1-1; 9 bases agree with TRBD1. V was clipped by 3 bases and J by 2 bases; unmatched bases: 5. The CDR3 contains 15 residues. Germline CDR1 SGHNT, CDR2 YYREEE (reference sequence). The CDR3 DNA sequence: TGTGCCAGCAGCTCCCGGGACAGGGCCAACACTGAAGCTTTCTTT. This translates into CASSSRDRANTEAFF.

The chain carries TRBV9 and TRBJ1-2, with unresolved D. This CDR3 is 15 amino acids long. Trimming left V 4 bases short and J 4 bases short, with 17 bases between. Germline CDR1 SGDLS, CDR2 YYNGEE. CDR3 in amino acids: CASSPGDRVSYGYTF. CDR3 coding DNA: TGTGCCAGCAGCCCCGGGGATCGAGTATCCTATGGCTACACCTTC.

The chain links TRBV4-1 to TRBJ1-2; a possible D gene is TRBD1 (5 bases). This CDR3 region has 16 residues. Trimming removed 0 bases at V and 5 bases at J, with 16 bases between. Germline lookup yields CDR1 MGHRA and CDR2 YSYEKL. CDR3 residues: CASSQDLTDRAYGYTF. CDR3 in DNA: TGCGCCAGCAGCCAAGACCTAACTGACAGAGCTTATGGCTACACCTTC.

The chain is built from TRBV28 and TRBJ1-1; TRBD1 might be the D (5 bases). This CDR3 has 13 amino acids. Trimming shortened V by 6 bases and J by 3 bases, and 11 bases separated the two germline ends. CDR1 is MDHEN, CDR2 SYDVKM, per germline. CDR3 bases: TGTGCCAGCAGCCGGGGGGTCGACACTGAAGCTTTCTTT. Protein product: CASSRGVDTEAFF.

The chain recombines TRBV7-9 with TRBJ1-3; D not resolved. Germline-derived CDR1 and CDR2 are SEHNR and FQNEAQ (reference sequence). Trimming shortened V by 4 bases and J by 3 bases, and 4 bases separated the two germline ends. CDR3 length: 12 amino acids. The CDR3 loop is CASSSGGNTIYF. CDR3 nucleotide sequence: TGTGCCAGCAGCTCAGGTGGAAACACCATATATTTT. Supplemented by reference TRBV7-9 and TRBJ1-3, the full variable domain reads DTGVSQNPRHKITKRGQNVTFRCDPISEHNRLYWYRQTLGQGPEFLTYFQNEAQLEKSRLLSDRFSAERPKGSFSTLEIQRTEQGDSAMYLCASSSGGNTIYFGEGSWLTVV.

The CDR3 loop reads CSANRANEQFF. The CDR3 nucleotides read TGCAGTGCCAACAGGGCCAATGAGCAGTTCTTC. The chain employs TRBV20-1 and TRBJ2-1; D possibly corresponds to TRBD1 (6 bases). The CDR3 is 11 residues long. V was shortened by 6 bases and J by 6 bases, with 9 bases between the two germline ends. Germline CDR1 DFQATT, CDR2 SNEGSKA (reference sequence).

The CDR3 loop is CASSPRTGRGNQPQHF. The CDR3 DNA is TGTGCCAGCAGTCCCCGGACAGGCCGGGGCAATCAGCCCCAGCATTTT. The rearrangement links TRBV28 to TRBJ1-5; TRBD1 matches at 7 bases. V lost 5 bases and J lost 2; bases outside the gene matches: 9. Looked up from germline, CDR1 is MDHEN and CDR2 is SYDVKM. CDR3 size: 16 residues.

This sequence joins TRBV5-1 and TRBJ1-4, with D perhaps TRBD1 (5 bases). Trimming removed 6 bases at V and 6 bases at J, with 15 bases between. This CDR3 has 14 residues. Germline V gene lookup returns CDR1 SGHRS and CDR2 YFSETQ. The chain's CDR3 is CASNPQGRDEKLFF. The CDR3 region has the DNA TGCGCCAGCAACCCCCAGGGAAGGGATGAAAAACTGTTTTTT.

This chain connects TRBV19 to TRBJ1-5; no clear D gene. CDR1 is LNHDA, CDR2 SQIVND, per germline (reference sequence). V gave up 3 bases and J gave up 6 bases, with 9 bases separating them. The CDR3 is 13 residues long. This chain's CDR3 is CASSMGSSQPQHF. In DNA, the CDR3 is TGTGCCAGTAGTATGGGCAGTTCTCAGCCCCAGCATTTT.

This CDR3 reads CASSQVAGGPYDEQFF. The CDR3 nucleotides read TGCGCCAGCAGCCAGGTTGCGGGGGGGCCGTACGATGAGCAGTTCTTC. The J gene is TRBJ2-1, the V gene TRBV4-1; 9 nucleotides agree with TRBD2. Germline V lookup: CDR1 MGHRA, CDR2 YSYEKL. V lost 3 bases and J lost 8; bases outside the gene matches: 11. The CDR3 totals 16 residues.

This clone was picked up one time. The chain links TRBV5-6 to TRBJ1-2; D ambiguous. V was clipped by 5 bases and J by 0 bases, with 14 bases between them. Germline CDR1 SGHDT, CDR2 YYEEEE. There are 15 residues in the CDR3. The CDR3 protein is CASSSRRSSNYGYTF. The DNA of the CDR3 is TGTGCCAGCAGTTCTAGACGTAGTTCTAACTATGGCTACACCTTC.

The table lists this clone with a count of one. This chain connects TRBV11-2 to TRBJ2-7; TRBD1 aligns across 8 bases. Germline V lookup: CDR1 SGHAT, CDR2 FQNNGV. Losses at the gene ends were 5 bases for V and 2 bases for J; bases not matched to a gene: 2. The length of the CDR3 is 13 residues. CDR3 amino acids: CASSQGQAYEQYF. In nucleotides, the CDR3 is TGTGCCAGCAGCCAGGGACAGGCCTACGAGCAGTACTTC.

The chain has TRBV27 and TRBJ2-7; 11 nucleotides agree with TRBD1. V gave up 6 bases and J gave up 3 bases; unmatched junction bases: 4. The CDR3 runs to 14 residues. Looked up from germline, CDR1 is MNHEY and CDR2 is SMNVEV (reference sequence). The CDR3 protein is CASSRGTGGYEQYF. DNA of the CDR3: TGTGCCAGCAGCCGAGGGACAGGGGGCTACGAGCAGTACTTC.

The chain couples TRBV10-3 to TRBJ2-1, with D perhaps matching TRBD2 (5 bases). The CDR3 spans 12 residues. The germline V gene has CDR1 ENHRY and CDR2 SYGVKD. Trimming shortened V by 0 bases and J by 15 bases, and 12 bases separated the two germline ends. The CDR3 sequence is CAISESLGSGFF. The CDR3 region has the DNA TGTGCCATCAGTGAGTCGTTAGGGAGTGGGTTCTTC.

This CDR3 is CASSIPRGSLTEQYF. CDR3 nucleotide sequence: TGTGCCAGTAGCATCCCCAGAGGGTCCCTGACCGAGCAGTACTTC. The V call is TRBV19, the J call TRBJ2-7, with D possibly TRBD2 on 5 matching bases. The V and J ends lost 6 bases and 6 bases respectively, with 21 bases between them. Per the germline V gene, CDR1 is LNHDA and CDR2 is SQIVND (reference sequence). This CDR3 is 15 amino acids long.

The chain links TRBV29-1 to TRBJ1-1; TRBD1 is a possible D gene (5 bases). The germline V gene encodes CDR1 SQVTM and CDR2 ANQGSEA. The CDR3 is 15 residues long. Trimming left V 4 bases short and J 0 bases short, with 15 bases between. CDR3 amino acids: CSVGQQPNLNTEAFF. In nucleotides, the CDR3 is TGCAGCGTTGGACAGCAACCTAACTTGAACACTGAAGCTTTCTTT.

This chain uses TRBV5-5 with TRBJ2-5, with 7 bases identical to TRBD1. J was trimmed by 5 bases and V by 1 base; bases with no gene match: 5. The CDR3 runs to 14 residues. Germline V gene lookup returns CDR1 SGHKS and CDR2 YYEKEE (reference sequence). In DNA form, the CDR3 reads TGTGCCAGCAGCTTGAGACAGGGAAAGGAGACCCAGTACTTC. Amino acids: CASSLRQGKETQYF.